The T cell receptor (beta chain) under discussion was sequenced for a study of shared T cell receptors in the human thymus. The CDR3 sequence is 14 residues long. The table came from immunoSEQ multiplex PCR; TCRdb's copy has only in-frame clones and leaves some out. This sample has over 650,000 clones, with about 89% found just once. The same specimen was also included in a second study, on human thymus T cells. From that second work: Resections were taken during corrective heart surgery, and the thymus tissue came from these. Thymic repertoires of unrelated individuals were reported in related research to overlap highly.

The receptor comes from a boy in the first two years of life with a congenital heart defect. The chain is built from TRBV21-1 and TRBJ2-7; the DNA was not compared with TRBD2, the D call given in the table. TRBV21-1 is recorded as a pseudogene. The sample comprised thymocytes. The CDR3 nucleotides are TGTGCCAGCAGCGGGGGGACCGAGAACTACGAGCAGTACTTC. It codes for CASSGGTENYEQYF.